The clone carrying this TCR beta chain has only a few counts. What it recognizes is unknown. The CDR3 covers 18 residues. V gave up 5 bases and J gave up 3 bases, with 26 bases separating them. Germline V gene sequence: CDR1 SGHVS, CDR2 FQNEAQ. TCR libraries were built from 400 to 650 ng of total RNA by linear amplification. TCRdb used MiXCR to reprocess the reads, holding one entry per CDR3 protein. The table shows roughly 200,000 distinct CDR3 sequences, with about 74% occurring only once. The data were obtained in a study of healthy donors' naive CD4 and CD8 T cells. Study-level information: Donors came from three age groups: 20-25, 40-50 and 60-70 years.

Study-wide results and caveats: Positive CDR3 charge linked to CD4+ cells, negative to CD8+ cells.

Sorting defined naive CD4+ as CD4+CD8-CD45RO-CD45RA+ and naive CD8+ as CD8+CD4-CD45RA+CD27bright. Source material: naive CD4+ and CD8+ T cells sorted from blood, pooled from several donors. This TCR was sampled from a pool of human donors in good health; the sample pools cells from several healthy donors. The genes are TRBV7-8 and TRBJ2-7; no clear D. DNA of the CDR3: TGTGCCAGCAGCAAATTCACCCCTGGCTCCTCCGCCAGCTACGAGCAGTACGTC. It specifies CASSKFTPGSSASYEQYV.